What follows describes a single T cell receptor (beta chain). Its specificity is unknown. The source of the sample is a study of T cell responses to AZD1222 COVID-19 vaccine. Pooled together were second doses at about 4 or about 12 weeks. This CDR3 comprises 13 residues. Trimming removed 3 bases from V and 4 bases from J, with 8 bases in between. Germline CDR1 reads SGHTA; CDR2 reads FQGTGA. Produced via immunoSEQ multiplex PCR; TCRdb's table is partial and in-frame only. The sample consists of some 180,000 clones, 85% to 95% of them appearing once. Notes on the study in general: Seropositivity was recorded at baseline in only six AZD1222 recipients. Variant regions that are unmutated are reportedly the target of nearly half of spike-specific TCRs.

V gene TRBV7-3 combines with J gene TRBJ2-3; D is uncertain. This sequence was found in an adult who received the AZD1222 COVID-19 vaccine. The sequencing used peripheral blood, collected 28 days after the second AZD1222 dose. CDR3 nucleotides: TGTGCCAGCAGCTTCTTCAGCGCAGATACGCAGTATTTT. Amino acids: CASSFFSADTQYF. The entire variable domain, with the rest obtained from reference TRBV7-3 and TRBJ2-3, is as follows: GAGVSQTPSNKVTEKGKYVELRCDPISGHTALYWYRQSLGQGPEFLIYFQGTGAADDSGLPNDRFFAVRPEGSVSTLKIQRTERGDSAVYLCASSFFSADTQYFGPGTRLTVL.